Listed here are 13 T cell receptor beta chains from one sample, sequenced in a study of blood T cell repertoires in COVID-19. Method: immunoSEQ multiplex PCR; TCRdb's copy keeps in-frame clones and lacks some. Here the sample spans 80,000 to 95,000 clones, more than 70% being singletons. Sequencing was carried out using peripheral blood. These receptors all stem from a human donor in a cohort sampled during active COVID-19.

The chain links TRBV19 to TRBJ2-6, with a weak D call TRBD2 (6 bases). V dropped 8 bases and J dropped 0 bases, with 11 bases sitting between them. From germline, CDR1 is LNHDA and CDR2 SQIVND (reference sequence). The CDR3 contains 15 residues. The CDR3 DNA follows: TGTGCCAGTCGGGGACTTGCCTCTGGGGCCAACGTCCTGACTTTC. This translates into CASRGLASGANVLTF.

This clone occurred a few times. CDR3 sequence (DNA): TGTGCCAGCAGCTTGATTGGAGAGAATGGCTACACCTTC. Protein sequence: CASSLIGENGYTF. The rearrangement uses TRBV5-4 and TRBJ1-2, with unresolved D. The germline V and J ends were trimmed by 1 base and 6 bases, with 10 bases remaining between them. The CDR3 extends over 13 amino acids. Germline loops: CDR1 SGHNT, CDR2 YYREEE (reference sequence).

The rearrangement joins TRBV12-3 or TRBV12-4 to TRBJ1-1, with D uncertain. The CDR3 totals 13 residues. Trimming removed 2 bases from V and 6 bases from J, with 10 bases in between. The CDR3 DNA reads TGTGCCAGCAGTTTATGGGCTAACCCTGAAGCTTTCTTT. The encoded protein is CASSLWANPEAFF.

The chain has TRBV3-1 (or the pseudogene TRBV3-2) and TRBJ1-2, with TRBD1 as a possible D gene (6 bases). Trimming stripped 2 bases from V and 6 bases from J, with 13 bases between. The V gene's germline CDR1 is LGHDT and CDR2 YNNKEL (reference sequence). The CDR3 consists of 14 residues. This CDR3 reads CASSQMSRGNGYTF. The CDR3 DNA sequence: TGTGCCAGCAGCCAAATGAGCAGGGGTAATGGCTACACCTTC.

Here the CDR3 reads CASSERIRGTEAFF. CDR3 coding DNA: TGTGCCAGCAGTGAGAGGATAAGGGGCACTGAAGCTTTCTTT. The V and J genes are TRBV6-1 and TRBJ1-1; tentatively, D is TRBD1 (5 bases). Between the trimmed V and J ends, which lost 3 bases and 4 bases, there was a span of 12 bases. The CDR3 sequence is 14 residues long. Per germline, CDR1 MNHNS and CDR2 SASEGT.

The chain joins TRBV18 to TRBJ2-1, with 10 bases lining up with TRBD1. V dropped 2 bases and J dropped 12; count of bases not matched to a gene: 10. This CDR3 comprises 15 residues. Germline CDR1 KGHSH, CDR2 LQKENI. The CDR3 region has the DNA TGTGCCAGCTCACCAGCAGGGACAGGGGTGTATTGGCAGTTCTTC. Translated, it gives CASSPAGTGVYWQFF.

This chain links TRBV5-5 with TRBJ2-7, with a tentative D call TRBD2 (5 bases). In germline, CDR1 is SGHKS, CDR2 YYEKEE (reference sequence). Trimming left V 1 base short and J 2 bases short, with 13 bases between. This CDR3 is built from 15 residues. This CDR3 is CASSLSLALPYEQYF. In DNA form, the CDR3 reads TGTGCCAGCAGCTTGTCGCTAGCTTTACCCTACGAGCAGTACTTC. Together with reference TRBV5-5 and TRBJ2-7, the CDR3 gives the full variable domain: DAGVTQSPTHLIKTRGQQVTLRCSPISGHKSVSWYQQVLGQGPQFIFQYYEKEERGRGNFPDRFSARQFPNYSSELNVNALLLGDSALYLCASSLSLALPYEQYFGPGTRLTVT.

This clone was picked up one time. V and J are TRBV5-1 and TRBJ2-1; 7 nucleotides align to TRBD2. There are 15 residues in the CDR3. V was pared by 5 bases and J by 3 bases, with 8 bases of the junction left unmatched. Germline CDR1 reads SGHRS; CDR2 reads YFSETQ. The CDR3 loop reads CASRIKRGLYNEQFF. In DNA, the CDR3 is TGCGCCAGCAGAATTAAGCGGGGCCTCTACAATGAGCAGTTCTTC.

This clone occurred a few times. The rearrangement joins TRBV14 to TRBJ1-6, with 10 bases lining up with TRBD1. The CDR3 covers 14 residues. V was clipped by 3 bases and J by 10 bases; unmatched bases: 3. From germline, CDR1 is SGHDN and CDR2 FVKESK. The CDR3 sequence is CASSQRTGGSPLHF. The CDR3 DNA reads TGTGCCAGCAGCCAGAGGACAGGGGGGTCACCCCTCCACTTT.

V gene TRBV5-5 combines with J gene TRBJ2-1; tentatively, D is TRBD1 (6 bases). Germline V gene lookup returns CDR1 SGHKS and CDR2 YYEKEE (reference sequence). V was trimmed by 4 bases and J by 4 bases, leaving 15 bases between them. The CDR3 is 15 amino acids. CDR3 nucleotides: TGTGCCAGCAGCCCGACAGGACGGGGTTACAATGAGCAGTTCTTC. It translates to CASSPTGRGYNEQFF.

The CDR3 loop is CASSVGASGVQETQYF. The CDR3 coding sequence is TGTGCCAGCAGCGTAGGAGCTAGCGGGGTACAAGAGACCCAGTACTTC. The V call is TRBV9, the J call TRBJ2-5; 9 nucleotides line up with TRBD2. The CDR3 covers 16 residues. The V gene's germline CDR1 is SGDLS and CDR2 YYNGEE. Trimming at V came to 0 bases and at J to 2 bases, leaving 5 bases not matched to a gene.

The chain recombines TRBV9 with TRBJ1-5, with TRBD1 matching over 11 bases. The CDR3 covers 15 residues. V gave up 4 bases and J gave up 5 bases; unmatched junction bases: 5. Germline V lookup: CDR1 SGDLS, CDR2 YYNGEE. CDR3 loop: CASSRGQGAYQPQHF. CDR3 DNA sequence: TGTGCCAGCAGCAGAGGACAGGGGGCGTATCAGCCCCAGCATTTT.

The chain couples TRBV7-3 to TRBJ2-3, with 11 bases that match TRBD2. The V segment lost 5 bases and the J segment 4 bases; nucleotides outside the gene matches: 5. Germline values: CDR1 SGHTA, CDR2 FQGTGA. The CDR3 extends over 15 amino acids. The CDR3 here is CASSLAGGRADTQYF. The CDR3 nucleotides read TGTGCCAGCAGCCTAGCGGGGGGCAGGGCAGATACGCAGTATTTT.